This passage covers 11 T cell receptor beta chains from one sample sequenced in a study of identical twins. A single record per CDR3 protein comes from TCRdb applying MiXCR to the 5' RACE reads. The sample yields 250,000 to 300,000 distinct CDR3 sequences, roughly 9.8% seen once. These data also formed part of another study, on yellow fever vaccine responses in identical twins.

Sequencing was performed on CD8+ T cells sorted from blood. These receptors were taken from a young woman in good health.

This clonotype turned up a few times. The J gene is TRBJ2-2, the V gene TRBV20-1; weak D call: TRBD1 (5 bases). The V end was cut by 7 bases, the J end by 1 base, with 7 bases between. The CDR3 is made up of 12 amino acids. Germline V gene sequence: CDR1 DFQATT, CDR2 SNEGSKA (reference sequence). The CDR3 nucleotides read TGCAGTGTTACAGGGAACACCGGGGAGCTGTTTTTT. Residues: CSVTGNTGELFF.

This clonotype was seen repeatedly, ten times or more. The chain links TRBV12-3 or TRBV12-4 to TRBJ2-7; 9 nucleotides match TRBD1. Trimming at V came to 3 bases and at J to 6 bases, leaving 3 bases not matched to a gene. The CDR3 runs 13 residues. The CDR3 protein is CASSFGQGSEQYF. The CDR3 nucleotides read TGTGCCAGCAGTTTCGGACAGGGGTCCGAGCAGTACTTC.

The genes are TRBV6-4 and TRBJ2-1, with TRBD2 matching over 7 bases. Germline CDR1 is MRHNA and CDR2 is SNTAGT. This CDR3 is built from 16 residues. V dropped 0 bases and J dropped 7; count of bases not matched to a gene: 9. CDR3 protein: CASSDSSGRAGNEQFF. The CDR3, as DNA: TGTGCCAGCAGTGACTCATCGGGGAGGGCAGGAAATGAGCAGTTCTTC.

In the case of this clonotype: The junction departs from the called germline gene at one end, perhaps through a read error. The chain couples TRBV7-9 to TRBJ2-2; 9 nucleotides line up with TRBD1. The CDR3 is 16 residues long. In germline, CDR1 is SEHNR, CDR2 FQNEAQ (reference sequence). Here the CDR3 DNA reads TGTACCAGCAGCCCAGGGACAGGGAAGAACACCGGGGAGCTGTTTTTT. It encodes CTSSPGTGKNTGELFF.

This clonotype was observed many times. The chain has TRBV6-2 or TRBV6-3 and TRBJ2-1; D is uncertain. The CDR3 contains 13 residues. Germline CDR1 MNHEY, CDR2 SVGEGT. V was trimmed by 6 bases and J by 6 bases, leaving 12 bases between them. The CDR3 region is CASSFNSGNEQFF. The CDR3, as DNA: TGTGCCAGCAGCTTCAACTCGGGCAATGAGCAGTTCTTC.

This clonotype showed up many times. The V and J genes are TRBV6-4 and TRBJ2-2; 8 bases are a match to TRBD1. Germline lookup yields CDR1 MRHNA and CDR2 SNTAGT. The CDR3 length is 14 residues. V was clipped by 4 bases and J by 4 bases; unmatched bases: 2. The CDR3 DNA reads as TGTGCCAGCAGTGGGACAGGGAGCACCGGGGAGCTGTTTTTT. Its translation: CASSGTGSTGELFF.

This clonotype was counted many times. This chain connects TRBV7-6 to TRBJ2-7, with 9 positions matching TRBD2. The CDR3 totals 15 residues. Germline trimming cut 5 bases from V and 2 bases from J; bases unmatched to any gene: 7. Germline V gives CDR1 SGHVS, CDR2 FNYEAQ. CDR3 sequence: CASSPGTSLTYEQYF. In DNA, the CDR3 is TGTGCCAGCAGCCCCGGGACTAGCTTAACCTACGAGCAGTACTTC.

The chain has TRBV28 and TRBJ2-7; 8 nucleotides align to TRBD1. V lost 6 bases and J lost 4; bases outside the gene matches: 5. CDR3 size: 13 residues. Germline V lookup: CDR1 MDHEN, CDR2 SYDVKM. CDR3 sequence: CASRGTGWYEQYF. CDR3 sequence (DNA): TGTGCCAGCAGGGGGACAGGCTGGTACGAGCAGTACTTC.

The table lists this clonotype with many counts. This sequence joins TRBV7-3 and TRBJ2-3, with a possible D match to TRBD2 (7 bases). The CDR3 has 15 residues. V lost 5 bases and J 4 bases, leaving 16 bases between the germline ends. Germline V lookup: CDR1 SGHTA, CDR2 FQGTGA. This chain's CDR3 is CASSLWAGAPDTQYF. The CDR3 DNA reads TGTGCCAGCAGCCTCTGGGCGGGGGCCCCAGATACGCAGTATTTT.

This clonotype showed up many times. The CDR3: CASSQDVQGVYEQYF. CDR3 in DNA: TGCGCCAGCAGCCAAGATGTACAGGGGGTTTACGAGCAGTACTTC. The V gene is TRBV4-1, the J gene TRBJ2-7, with TRBD1 matching 8 bases. With 0 bases clipped from V and 4 bases from J, the junction kept 5 bases outside the gene matches. CDR3 length: 15 residues. CDR1 MGHRA and CDR2 YSYEKL come from the germline V gene.

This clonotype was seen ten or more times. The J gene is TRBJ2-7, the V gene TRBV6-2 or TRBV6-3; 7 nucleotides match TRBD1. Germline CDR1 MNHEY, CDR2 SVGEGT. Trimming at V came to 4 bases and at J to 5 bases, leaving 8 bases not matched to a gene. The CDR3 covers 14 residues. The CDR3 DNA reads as TGTGCCAGCAGTTTCGGACAGGCCGCTCACGAGCAGTACTTC. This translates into CASSFGQAAHEQYF.